A selection of T cell receptor beta chains follows, all from one sample in a study of T cell clones after liver transplantation. Profiled with immunoSEQ multiplex PCR; TCRdb holds only in-frame clones, not every one. The sample holds around 78,000 clones; less than 90% are singletons and the top ten take about 2.5%. Sequenced material: CD4+ T cells from blood, taken at the 22-month timepoint. Receptors originate from a human patient who received a liver transplant. Certain T cells may be donor cells from the graft. CDR3s include the opening cysteine and the closing phenylalanine or tryptophan. The order of the fields is V gene, J gene, D gene, CDR3 protein. The D gene is left open where the match is weak.

TRBV5-1	TRBJ1-2	-	CASSGQGHGYTF
TRBV6-1	TRBJ1-5	TRBD1	CASSLGTGENQPQHF
TRBV19	TRBJ1-2	TRBD1	CASTVTGGGGYTF
TRBV7-3	TRBJ2-1	-	CASSLEESSYNEQFF
TRBV7-2	TRBJ1-5	-	CASSSEGGFLGQPQHF
TRBV14	TRBJ2-3	TRBD1	CASSDRVSDTQYF
TRBV4-2	TRBJ2-7	TRBD2	CASSQTLGLAGFFSYEQYF
TRBV11-3	TRBJ2-2	TRBD2	CASSPGTSGNTGELFF
TRBV27	TRBJ2-7	-	CASSFFGGRSYEQYF
TRBV6-5	TRBJ2-1	-	CASSYSIGTVGFF
TRBV2	TRBJ2-5	TRBD1	CASRTQGARQETQYF
TRBV20-1	TRBJ2-1	-	CSARIGYEQFF
TRBV5-4	TRBJ2-1	-	CASSLGRGPGFF
TRBV7-2	TRBJ1-3	-	CASSPDGGSSGNTIYF
TRBV28	TRBJ2-7	TRBD1	CASSSPDRASYEQYF
TRBV5-4	TRBJ2-5	-	CASSWVQGLVETQYF
TRBV7-3	TRBJ2-3	-	CASSLGYGSTDTQYF
TRBV23-1	TRBJ1-5	-	CASMLDGTKYWGQPQHF
TRBV18	TRBJ2-7	TRBD1	CASSPNRQGWEQYF
TRBV7-2	TRBJ2-2	-	CASSLDALGRELFF
TRBV9	TRBJ2-5	-	CASSPSSGETQYF
TRBV10-3	TRBJ1-5	-	CASNQGNQPQHF
TRBV9	TRBJ1-1	-	CASSLGGAGNTEAFF
TRBV5-1	TRBJ2-2	-	CASSSRTPRDGELFF
TRBV7-2	TRBJ2-4	-	CASSYTQGAKNIQYF
TRBV19	TRBJ1-1	-	CASSDRGNTEAFF